Here is one T cell receptor beta chain with its context. The CDR3 has 13 amino acids. Germline lookup yields CDR1 SGHTA and CDR2 FQGTGA. V was cut by 5 bases and J by 0 bases, with 8 bases left in between. Repertoires were generated with immunoSEQ multiplex PCR, while TCRdb's copy carries only in-frame clones and drops some. The table records about 240,000 clones, about 86% of them present only once. The sample originates from a study of Tregs in tolerant kidney transplant recipients. The TCR comes from a human donor in good health. The source material was CD4+ T cells from blood. The chain joins TRBV7-3 to TRBJ2-7; TRBD2 might be the D (6 bases). This CDR3 reads CASSPGDSYEQYF. CDR3 bases: TGTGCCAGCAGCCCGGGGGACTCCTACGAGCAGTACTTC.